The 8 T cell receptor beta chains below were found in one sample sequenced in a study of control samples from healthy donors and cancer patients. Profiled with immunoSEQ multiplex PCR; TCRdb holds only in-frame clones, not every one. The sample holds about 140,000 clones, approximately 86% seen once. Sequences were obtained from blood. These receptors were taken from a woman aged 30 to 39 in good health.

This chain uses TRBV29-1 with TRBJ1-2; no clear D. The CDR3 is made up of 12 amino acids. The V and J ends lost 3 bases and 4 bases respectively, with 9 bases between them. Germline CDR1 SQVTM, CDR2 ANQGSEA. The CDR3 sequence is CSVDLFSYGYTF. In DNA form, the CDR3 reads TGCAGCGTTGATCTATTCTCCTATGGCTACACCTTC.

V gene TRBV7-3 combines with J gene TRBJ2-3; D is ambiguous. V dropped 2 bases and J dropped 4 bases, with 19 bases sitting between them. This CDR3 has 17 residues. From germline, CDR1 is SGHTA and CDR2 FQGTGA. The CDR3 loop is CASSLEVLGEVADTQYF. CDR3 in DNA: TGTGCCAGCAGCTTAGAGGTCCTAGGTGAGGTCGCAGATACGCAGTATTTT.

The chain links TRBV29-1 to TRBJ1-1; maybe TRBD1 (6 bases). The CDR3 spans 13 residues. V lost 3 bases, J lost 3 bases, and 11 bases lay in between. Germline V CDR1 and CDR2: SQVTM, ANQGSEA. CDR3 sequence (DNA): TGCAGCGTTGAGGGGGGCTTGGACACTGAAGCTTTCTTT. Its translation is CSVEGGLDTEAFF.

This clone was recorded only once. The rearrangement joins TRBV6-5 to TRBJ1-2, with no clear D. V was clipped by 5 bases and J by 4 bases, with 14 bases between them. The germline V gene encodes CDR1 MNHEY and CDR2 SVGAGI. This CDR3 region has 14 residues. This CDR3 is CASSLNRRGYGYTF. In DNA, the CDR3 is TGTGCCAGCAGTCTGAACCGGCGGGGCTATGGCTACACCTTC.

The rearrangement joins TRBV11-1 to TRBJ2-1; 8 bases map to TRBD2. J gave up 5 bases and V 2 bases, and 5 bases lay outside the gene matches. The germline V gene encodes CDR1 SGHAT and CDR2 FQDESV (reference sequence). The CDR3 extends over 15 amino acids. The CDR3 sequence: CASSLWREDHNEQFF. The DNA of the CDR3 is TGTGCCAGCAGCTTATGGCGGGAGGACCACAATGAGCAGTTCTTC. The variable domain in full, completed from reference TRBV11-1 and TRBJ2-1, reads EAEVAQSPRYKITEKSQAVAFWCDPISGHATLYWYRQILGQGPELLVQFQDESVVDDSQLPKDRFSAERLKGVDSTLKIQPAELGDSAMYLCASSLWREDHNEQFFGPGTRLTVL.

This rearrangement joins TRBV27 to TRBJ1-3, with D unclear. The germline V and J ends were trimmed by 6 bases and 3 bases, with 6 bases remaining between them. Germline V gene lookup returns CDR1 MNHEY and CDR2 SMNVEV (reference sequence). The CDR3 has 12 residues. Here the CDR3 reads CASSKGGNTIYF. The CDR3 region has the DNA TGTGCCAGCAGCAAGGGTGGAAACACCATATATTTT.

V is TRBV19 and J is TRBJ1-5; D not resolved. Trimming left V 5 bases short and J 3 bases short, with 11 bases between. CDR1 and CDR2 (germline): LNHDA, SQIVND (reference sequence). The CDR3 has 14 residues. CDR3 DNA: TGTGCCAGTAGTCTACAGCAAAACAATCAGCCCCAGCATTTT. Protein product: CASSLQQNNQPQHF.

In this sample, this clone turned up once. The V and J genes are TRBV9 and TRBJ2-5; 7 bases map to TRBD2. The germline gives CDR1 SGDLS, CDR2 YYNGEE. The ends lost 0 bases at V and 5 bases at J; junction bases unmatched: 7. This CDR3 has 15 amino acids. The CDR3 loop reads CASSVEAGVGETQYF. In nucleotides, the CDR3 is TGTGCCAGCAGCGTAGAGGCGGGAGTAGGGGAGACCCAGTACTTC.